This TCR beta chain is drawn from a study of CD8+ T cells in alopecia areata. CDR3 length equals 17 residues. Trimming took off 7 bases at V and 1 base at J, with 17 bases between the two ends. The germline V gene encodes CDR1 SGHVS and CDR2 FQNEAQ. About this clone itself: The antigen is unknown.

RNA extraction and reverse transcription yielded cDNA as sequencing template. The protocol was immunoSEQ multiplex PCR, while the TCRdb copy is restricted to in-frame clones and leaves out a portion. The sample has 98,000 or so clones; 55% to 75% are singletons. Cell sorting on a FACSAria was used to separate CD4+ and CD8+ T cells from the PBMCs. Study-wide findings and caveats: Whereas mice showed it more clearly, TCR sharing across patients was murkier, possibly because of HLA. Across lesional scalp, and particularly alopecia totalis/universalis, clonality surpassed that of normal scalp.

The TCR comes from a human donor in good health. Sequencing was performed on CD8+ T cells sorted from blood. The chain carries TRBV7-8 and TRBJ2-6; possible D gene TRBD2, 5 bases. CDR3: CASTLRAFGSGANVLTF. CDR3 DNA: TGTGCCAGCACTTTGAGGGCATTTGGGTCTGGGGCCAACGTCCTGACTTTC.